This T cell receptor (beta chain) originates from a study of low-dose radiotherapy and immunotherapy resistance in tumors. Background on the study: Fractions of 0.5 Gy went to Cohort 1 every 2 weeks, totaling 6.5 Gy.

There are many counts of this clonotype. V was clipped by 2 bases and J by 5 bases; unmatched bases: 6. Germline CDR1 reads MNHEY; CDR2 reads SMNVEV (reference sequence). This CDR3 contains 17 residues. Time point noted: after trial treatment. Stated treatment: LDRT plus nivolumab, ipilimumab, low-dose cyclophosphamide and aspirin (RACIN trial). Administered to the donors were nivolumab, ipilimumab, aspirin, low-dose cyclophosphamide and low-dose radiotherapy. Patients who could take part had advanced solid tumors with no tumor-infiltrating lymphocytes. First-strand cDNA relied on TRAV- and TRBV-specific primers spanning alpha and beta chains. The PCR that amplified TCRs ran for about 20 cycles, relying on a constant-region primer and a V-primer adapter. TCRdb processed the reads anew with MiXCR; each CDR3 protein has one entry. The sample has approximately 30,000 distinct CDR3 sequences, less than 65% seen once.

This sequence originates from a male donor with gallbladder cancer. The chain joins TRBV27 to TRBJ2-5; TRBD2 aligns across 15 bases. Material: PBMCs, obtained after low-dose radiotherapy plus immunotherapy. The CDR3 bases are TGTGCCAGCAGTTTAAGGACTAGCGGGAGGGGGGAGGAGACCCAGTACTTC. Encoded protein: CASSLRTSGRGEETQYF.